The sequence of this T cell receptor (beta chain) was determined in a study of cytomegalovirus exposure and HLA in healthy donors. The J segment lost 6 bases and the V segment lost 2 bases, leaving 6 bases of the junction unmatched. CDR1 and CDR2 (germline): GTSNPN, SVGIG (reference sequence). CDR3 length equals 13 residues. It was with 60 Vbeta and 13 Jbeta primers that the PCR ran. Sequenced by immunoSEQ multiplex PCR; TCRdb stores in-frame clones only, minus some. The sample's table shows around 50,000 clones. The origin of this receptor is a female donor in good health and CMV-seronegative. Sequencing was performed on PBMCs. The rearrangement links TRBV30 to TRBJ1-1, with 7 nucleotides matching TRBD1. The CDR3 sequence is CAWSRQGWAEAFF. DNA of the CDR3: TGTGCCTGGAGTCGACAGGGTTGGGCTGAAGCTTTCTTT.